Below, 5 T cell receptor beta chains from the same sample are listed, as sequenced in a study of blood T cell repertoires in COVID-19. The table came from immunoSEQ multiplex PCR; TCRdb's copy has only in-frame clones and leaves some out. The data hold under 35,000 clones, with roughly 88% observed a single time. Sequenced material: peripheral blood. All receptors derive from a man aged 55 to 70 with active COVID-19.

This clone was seen a handful of times. The J gene is TRBJ2-7, the V gene TRBV5-1; TRBD2 matches 7 bases. The CDR3 extends over 17 amino acids. Germline V gene sequence: CDR1 SGHRS, CDR2 YFSETQ. V shed 0 bases and J 0 bases; nucleotides not matched to a gene: 9. This CDR3 reads CASSLAGNSGHSYEQYF. CDR3 bases: TGCGCCAGCAGCTTGGCCGGTAATAGCGGGCACTCCTACGAGCAGTACTTC. The full variable domain, rest sourced from reference TRBV5-1 and TRBJ2-7, is KAGVTQTPRYLIKTRGQQVTLSCSPISGHRSVSWYQQTPGQGLQFLFEYFSETQRNKGNFPGRFSGRQFSNSRSEMNVSTLELGDSALYLCASSLAGNSGHSYEQYFGPGTRLTVT.

V usage is TRBV7-6 and J usage is TRBJ2-5; D perhaps matches TRBD1 (6 bases). Trimming left V 7 bases short and J 0 bases short, with 18 bases between. This CDR3 contains 16 residues. CDR1 and CDR2 (germline): SGHVS, FNYEAQ. The CDR3 nucleotides are TGTGCCAGCATCGATAGGGGGAGAGCGTACCAAGAGACCCAGTACTTC. Protein sequence: CASIDRGRAYQETQYF.

The chain combines TRBV5-1 with TRBJ2-2; D is possibly TRBD1 (6 bases). Per germline, CDR1 SGHRS and CDR2 YFSETQ. Between the trimmed V and J ends, which lost 3 bases and 1 base, there was a span of 10 bases. This CDR3 comprises 15 residues. CDR3 residues: CASSSPGQNTGELFF. In nucleotides, the CDR3 is TGCGCCAGCAGCTCCCCGGGACAGAACACCGGGGAGCTGTTTTTT.

The rearrangement links TRBV10-1 to TRBJ2-7; 7 bases agree with TRBD2. V was pared by 10 bases and J by 0 bases, with 6 bases of the junction left unmatched. In germline, CDR1 is WNHNN, CDR2 SYGVQD (reference sequence). This CDR3 spans 13 amino acids. In DNA form, the CDR3 reads TGCGCCACCTCAGCGGGACGCTCCTACGAGCAGTACTTC. It specifies CATSAGRSYEQYF.

The J gene is TRBJ2-1, the V gene TRBV5-1, with 7 nucleotides matching TRBD2. This CDR3 region has 15 residues. Per the germline V gene, CDR1 is SGHRS and CDR2 is YFSETQ. Unmatched junction bases numbered 0, after V lost 0 bases and J lost 0 bases. The chain's CDR3 is CASSLGGSSYNEQFF. For the CDR3, the DNA is TGCGCCAGCAGCTTGGGCGGGAGCTCCTACAATGAGCAGTTCTTC.